Sequencing of this T cell receptor (beta chain) was carried out in a study of blood T cell repertoires in COVID-19. Study at large: There were acute and convalescent COVID-19 samples, and they came from the United States, Italy and Spain. Sample material is recorded as cDNA or gDNA derived from T cells, B-cell-depleted T cells, or PBMCs.

The authors' processing: Estimation of nucleated cell counts relied on the amplification of reference gene primers. Libraries were prepared by immunoSEQ multiplex PCR; TCRdb keeps only in-frame clonotypes and omits some of them. The V and J calls and clone size were taken over from that table, and D and trimming were inferred from the DNA. The profile covers around 120,000 clones, with 78% appearing a single time and 2.3% taken by the ten largest. Trimming pared 5 bases from V and 4 bases from J, leaving 6 bases between. CDR3 length equals 12 residues. Germline V CDR1 and CDR2: MNHEY, SVGEGT. The clonotype originates from a man in his 70s with acute or convalescent COVID-19. The chain links TRBV6-2 or TRBV6-3 to TRBJ1-5; D is undetermined. The sample taken for sequencing was peripheral blood. The CDR3 sequence: CASSAGNQPQHF. CDR3 in DNA: TGTGCCAGCAGTGCGGGGAATCAGCCCCAGCATTTT.